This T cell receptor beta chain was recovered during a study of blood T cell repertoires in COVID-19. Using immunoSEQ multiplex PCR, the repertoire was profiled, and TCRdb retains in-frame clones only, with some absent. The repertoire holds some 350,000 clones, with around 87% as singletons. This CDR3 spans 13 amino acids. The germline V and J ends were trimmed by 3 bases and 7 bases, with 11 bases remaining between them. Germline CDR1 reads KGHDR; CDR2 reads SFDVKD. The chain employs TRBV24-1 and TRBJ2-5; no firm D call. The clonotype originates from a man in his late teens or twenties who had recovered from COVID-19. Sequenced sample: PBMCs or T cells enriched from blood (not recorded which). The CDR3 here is CATSDPSPGTQYF. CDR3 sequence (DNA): TGTGCCACCAGTGATCCCAGCCCAGGGACCCAGTACTTC.